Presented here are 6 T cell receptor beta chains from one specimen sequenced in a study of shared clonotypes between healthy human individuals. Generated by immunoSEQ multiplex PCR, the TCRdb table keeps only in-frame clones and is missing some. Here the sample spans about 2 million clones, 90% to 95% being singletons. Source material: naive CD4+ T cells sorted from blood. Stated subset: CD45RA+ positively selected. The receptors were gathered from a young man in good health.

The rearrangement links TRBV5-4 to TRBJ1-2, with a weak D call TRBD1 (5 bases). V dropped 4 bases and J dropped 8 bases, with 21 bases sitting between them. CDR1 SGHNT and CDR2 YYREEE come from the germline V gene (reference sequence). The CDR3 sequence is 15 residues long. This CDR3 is CASSRGDPQSVGYTF. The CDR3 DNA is TGTGCCAGCAGCCGGGGGGATCCTCAATCGGTAGGCTACACCTTC.

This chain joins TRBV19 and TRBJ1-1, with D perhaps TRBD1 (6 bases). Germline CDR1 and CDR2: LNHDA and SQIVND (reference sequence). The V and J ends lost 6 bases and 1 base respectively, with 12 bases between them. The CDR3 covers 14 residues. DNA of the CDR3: TGTGCCAGTAGGCGAGTACAGGGGAACACTGAAGCTTTCTTT. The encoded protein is CASRRVQGNTEAFF.

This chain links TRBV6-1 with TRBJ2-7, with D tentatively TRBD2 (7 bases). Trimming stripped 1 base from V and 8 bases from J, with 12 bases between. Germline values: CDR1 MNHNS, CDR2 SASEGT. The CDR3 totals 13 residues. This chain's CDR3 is CASSEEGEGKQYF. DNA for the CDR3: TGTGCCAGCAGTGAAGAGGGGGAGGGAAAGCAGTACTTC.

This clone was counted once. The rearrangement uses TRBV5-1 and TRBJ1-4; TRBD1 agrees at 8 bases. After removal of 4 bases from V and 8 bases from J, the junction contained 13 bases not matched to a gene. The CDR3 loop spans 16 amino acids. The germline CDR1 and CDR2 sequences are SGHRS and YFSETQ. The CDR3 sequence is CASSPSIPQGGEKLFF. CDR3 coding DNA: TGCGCCAGCAGCCCCTCAATTCCACAGGGGGGGGAAAAACTGTTTTTT.

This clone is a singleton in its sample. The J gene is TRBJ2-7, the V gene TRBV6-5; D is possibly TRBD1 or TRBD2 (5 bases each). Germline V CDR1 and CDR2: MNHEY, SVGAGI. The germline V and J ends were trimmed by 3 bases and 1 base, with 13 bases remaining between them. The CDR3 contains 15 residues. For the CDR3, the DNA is TGTGCCAGCAGTTATCCCCGGGACGGTTCCTACGAGCAGTACTTC. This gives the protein CASSYPRDGSYEQYF.

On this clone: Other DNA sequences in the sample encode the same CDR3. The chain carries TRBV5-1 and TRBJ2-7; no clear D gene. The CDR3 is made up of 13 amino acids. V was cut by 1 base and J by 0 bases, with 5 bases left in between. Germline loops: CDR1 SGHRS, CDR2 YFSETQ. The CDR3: CASSLSNSYEQYF. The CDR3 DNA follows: TGCGCCAGCAGCTTGTCTAACTCCTACGAGCAGTACTTC.